The 12 T cell receptor beta chains below come from one sample, sequenced in a study of blood T cell repertoires in COVID-19. TCRdb's copy holds only in-frame clones and misses some; the assay was immunoSEQ multiplex PCR. The table lists about 180,000 clones, about four fifths of them singletons. Sample: peripheral blood. These receptors all stem from a man aged 18-30 years with active or convalescent COVID-19.

This clone was seen a few times. This chain joins TRBV6-4 and TRBJ2-6; a weak D match, TRBD1 (6 bases). Germline lookup yields CDR1 MRHNA and CDR2 SNTAGT. V was cut by 8 bases and J by 3 bases, with 11 bases left in between. This CDR3 contains 14 residues. CDR3 sequence: CASATGHGANVLTF. DNA for the CDR3: TGTGCCAGCGCCACAGGGCATGGGGCCAACGTCCTGACTTTC.

Written as DNA, the CDR3 is TGCGCCAGCAGCTTGGGAGAGAACACTGAAGCTTTCTTT. Its translation: CASSLGENTEAFF. The chain has TRBV5-1 and TRBJ1-1, with no clear D. Trimming removed 0 bases from V and 1 base from J, with 4 bases in between. The CDR3 consists of 13 residues. In germline, CDR1 is SGHRS, CDR2 YFSETQ.

This clone appeared once. The chain carries TRBV4-1 and TRBJ2-2, with 9 bases fitting TRBD2. CDR3 size: 15 residues. Losses at the gene ends were 0 bases for V and 5 bases for J; bases not matched to a gene: 1. Germline-derived CDR1 and CDR2 are MGHRA and YSYEKL. In DNA form, the CDR3 reads TGCGCCAGCAGCCAAGATGGACTAGCGACCGGGGAGCTGTTTTTT. Its protein product is CASSQDGLATGELFF.

This chain joins TRBV3-1 (or the pseudogene TRBV3-2) and TRBJ2-2, with 8 bases lining up with TRBD2. The CDR3 is made up of 18 amino acids. The V segment lost 0 bases and the J segment 5 bases; nucleotides outside the gene matches: 11. Germline V gene sequence: CDR1 LGHDT, CDR2 YNNKEL (reference sequence). CDR3 region: CASSQEGYSSGSTGELFF. CDR3 nucleotides: TGTGCCAGCAGCCAAGAAGGTTACTCGAGCGGGAGTACCGGGGAGCTGTTTTTT.

The V gene is TRBV6-5, the J gene TRBJ2-3; TRBD1 matches at 7 bases. Germline loops: CDR1 MNHEY, CDR2 SVGAGI. The length of the CDR3 is 14 residues. J lost 5 bases, V lost 5 bases, and 7 bases had no gene match. Here the CDR3 DNA reads TGTGCCAGCAGTCGTAATACAGGGGAAGATACGCAGTATTTT. Its translation: CASSRNTGEDTQYF.

The chain has TRBV18 and TRBJ1-3; 9 bases are shared with TRBD1. Trimming cost V 6 bases and J 0 bases; bases outside gene matches: 15. The germline gives CDR1 KGHSH, CDR2 LQKENI. The CDR3 runs 19 residues. DNA of the CDR3: TGTGCCAGCTCTCGAGCCGGGACAGGGATATTCCCCTCTGGAAACACCATATATTTT. It translates to CASSRAGTGIFPSGNTIYF. The whole variable domain, filled in from reference TRBV18 and TRBJ1-3, reads NAGVMQNPRHLVRRRGQEARLRCSPMKGHSHVYWYRQLPEEGLKFMVYLQKENIIDESGMPKERFSAEFPKEGPSILRIQQVVRGDSAAYFCASSRAGTGIFPSGNTIYFGEGSWLTVV.

J is TRBJ2-3 and V is TRBV5-1, with 7 nucleotides matching TRBD2. The CDR3 spans 15 residues. Germline lookup yields CDR1 SGHRS and CDR2 YFSETQ. With 5 bases clipped from V and 3 bases from J, the junction kept 9 bases outside the gene matches. The CDR3 sequence is CASSYSGPATDTQYF. CDR3 coding DNA: TGCGCCAGCAGTTATAGCGGGCCAGCTACAGATACGCAGTATTTT.

The V gene is TRBV7-3, the J gene TRBJ2-6; 7 nucleotides match TRBD2. The CDR3 consists of 18 residues. V lost 0 bases and J lost 1; bases outside the gene matches: 6. Looked up from germline, CDR1 is SGHTA and CDR2 is FQGTGA. This CDR3 is CASSLTGGSGSGANVLTF. In nucleotides, the CDR3 is TGTGCCAGCAGCTTAACTGGCGGGAGCGGTTCTGGGGCCAACGTCCTGACTTTC.

This CDR3 reads CASSGSGRPTDTQYF. The CDR3 coding sequence is TGTGCCAGCAGTGGGAGCGGGAGACCCACAGATACGCAGTATTTT. V gene TRBV2 combines with J gene TRBJ2-3, with 8 bases that match TRBD2. CDR1 and CDR2 (germline): SNHLY, FYNNEI. The CDR3 length is 15 residues. After removal of 4 bases from V and 2 bases from J, the junction contained 5 bases not matched to a gene.

V usage is TRBV4-2 and J usage is TRBJ2-1, with a possible D match to TRBD2 (5 bases). The V gene's germline CDR1 is LGHNA and CDR2 YNFKEQ. The CDR3 runs to 17 residues. The V and J ends lost 0 bases and 2 bases respectively, with 14 bases between them. In nucleotides, the CDR3 is TGTGCCAGCAGCCAAGATCTTGAGGGTGCTCCCTACAATGAGCAGTTCTTC. This codes for CASSQDLEGAPYNEQFF.

V usage is TRBV28 and J usage is TRBJ1-1, with 8 bases matching TRBD1. This CDR3 has 14 amino acids. The germline CDR1 and CDR2 sequences are MDHEN and SYDVKM. With 7 bases clipped from V and 8 bases from J, the junction kept 12 bases outside the gene matches. CDR3 in amino acids: CASTVPPRDREAFF. DNA of the CDR3: TGTGCCAGCACCGTTCCCCCACGGGACAGGGAAGCTTTCTTT.

This clone was observed a few times. The CDR3 loop reads CASSPPYGGTQYF. The CDR3, as DNA: TGTGCCAGCAGCCCTCCCTACGGGGGGACGCAGTATTTT. This chain joins TRBV5-6 and TRBJ2-3; 7 nucleotides align to TRBD2. The J segment lost 9 bases and the V segment lost 4 bases, leaving 8 bases of the junction unmatched. The length of the CDR3 is 13 residues. Germline CDR1 and CDR2: SGHDT and YYEEEE.